The subject of this entry is one T cell receptor beta chain. Antigen unknown. The data are from a study of T cell repertoires in cytomegalovirus infection. Study-level background: The public TCR beta signatures pointed to both CMV infection and matching HLA type.

TCRdb re-called the reads with MiXCR, one entry per CDR3 protein. Of around 350,000 distinct CDR3 sequences listed, over 15% were seen once; the top ten hold roughly 9%. Study conclusions and caveats: Summed frequency of public TCR beta families distinguished CMV carriers with the relevant HLA. What dominated the ex vivo response were HLA-C-restricted CMV-specific TCR beta clonotypes.

Germline CDR1 and CDR2: SGHAT and FQNNGV. This CDR3 region has 15 residues. Trimming shortened V by 0 bases and J by 4 bases, and 11 bases separated the two germline ends. The specimen was PBMCs. The V call is TRBV11-2, the J call TRBJ2-3; the D is unclear. The receptor comes from a human donor in good health (CMV status not recorded). Some clones in this sample may be carry-over from other donors' samples. For the CDR3, the DNA is TGTGCCAGCAGCTTAGATGGGGTTCTCGCAGATACGCAGTATTTT. It codes for CASSLDGVLADTQYF. The full variable domain, rest sourced from reference TRBV11-2 and TRBJ2-3, is EAGVAQSPRYKIIEKRQSVAFWCNPISGHATLYWYQQILGQGPKLLIQFQNNGVVDDSQLPKDRFSAERLKGVDSTLKIQPAKLEDSAVYLCASSLDGVLADTQYFGPGTRLTVL.